The text below deals with one TCR beta chain. V was trimmed by 5 bases and J by 10 bases, leaving 9 bases between them. The CDR3 has 11 residues. Germline CDR1 MNHEY, CDR2 SMNVEV (reference sequence). In the original workflow: Estimation of nucleated cell counts relied on the amplification of reference gene primers. TCRdb's copy holds only in-frame clones and misses some; the assay was immunoSEQ multiplex PCR. V and J calls and clone size are copied from that table; D and trimming were computed from the DNA. The sample carries some 220,000 clones, over 70% recorded once. This entry is derived from a study of blood T cell repertoires in COVID-19. Overall study: Samples came from the United States, Italy and Spain, spanning acute and convalescent COVID-19. The cDNA or gDNA used as material had been derived from T cells, B-cell-depleted T cells, or PBMCs.

The sequenced sample consisted of peripheral blood. This chain joins TRBV27 and TRBJ2-1; no clear D. This receptor was taken from a woman in her seventies with acute or convalescent COVID-19. The DNA for the CDR3 is TGTGCCAGCAGTGATCATCAGGAGCAGTTCTTC. It is translated as CASSDHQEQFF.